Shown below are 10 T cell receptor beta chains from a single sample sequenced in a study of blood T cell repertoires in COVID-19. The assay was immunoSEQ multiplex PCR, and TCRdb's table has in-frame clones only and misses some. There are about 280,000 clones in the sample; approximately 88% occur only once, and over 8% lies in the top ten. Sequencing input: peripheral blood. The receptors shown here come from a man aged 18 to 29 with active or convalescent COVID-19.

The chain couples TRBV7-2 to TRBJ2-2; D unclear. V gave up 1 base and J gave up 5 bases, with 8 bases separating them. Germline V gene lookup returns CDR1 SGHTA and CDR2 FQGNSA. The CDR3 sequence is 14 residues long. DNA for the CDR3: TGTGCCAGCAGCTTAGGTGGCAGAACCGGGGAGCTGTTTTTT. Amino acid sequence: CASSLGGRTGELFF.

The CDR3 is CAISESLVAGPVYSYEQYF. CDR3 sequence (DNA): TGTGCCATCAGTGAGTCGCTGGTAGCGGGGCCCGTCTATTCCTACGAGCAGTACTTC. The chain recombines TRBV10-3 with TRBJ2-7, with 8 bases identical to TRBD2. V lost 0 bases, J lost 1 base, and 14 bases stayed unmatched. In germline, CDR1 is ENHRY, CDR2 SYGVKD. CDR3 length: 19 residues.

The chain carries TRBV7-9 and TRBJ1-2; D not certain. This CDR3 has 16 residues. In germline, CDR1 is SEHNR, CDR2 FQNEAQ (reference sequence). V was cut by 1 base and J by 4 bases, with 16 bases left in between. CDR3 loop: CASSLDLGPLFYGYTF. The DNA of the CDR3 is TGTGCCAGCAGCTTAGATCTGGGCCCCCTATTCTATGGCTACACCTTC.

The chain joins TRBV11-2 to TRBJ2-1; 7 bases map to TRBD1. The CDR3 has 13 amino acids. Germline trimming cut 10 bases from V and 4 bases from J; bases unmatched to any gene: 7. Looked up from germline, CDR1 is SGHAT and CDR2 is FQNNGV. The CDR3 is CATLGDRYNEQFF. Written as DNA, the CDR3 is TGTGCCACTTTGGGGGACAGATACAATGAGCAGTTCTTC.

This chain joins TRBV19 and TRBJ1-6, with 10 bases matching TRBD1. Germline trimming cut 3 bases from V and 6 bases from J; bases unmatched to any gene: 5. CDR3 length: 16 amino acids. Germline assignment: CDR1 LNHDA and CDR2 SQIVND (reference sequence). In nucleotides, the CDR3 is TGTGCCAGTAGTATCCGGGACAGGGGCGGTAATTCACCCCTCCACTTT. Amino acid sequence: CASSIRDRGGNSPLHF.

This chain joins TRBV11-2 and TRBJ1-1; D might be TRBD1 (6 bases). CDR1 is SGHAT and CDR2 is FQNNGV in the germline V gene. V lost 7 bases to trimming and J lost 1 base, with 16 bases between them. The CDR3 is 15 residues long. CDR3 nucleotide sequence: TGTGCCAGCAAAATACTGGGGGCGGCGAACACTGAAGCTTTCTTT. This gives the protein CASKILGAANTEAFF.

V gene TRBV2 combines with J gene TRBJ1-3; no clear D. This CDR3 spans 14 amino acids. Germline CDR1 SNHLY, CDR2 FYNNEI. Trimming took 6 bases from V and 5 from J, leaving 14 bases between them. In DNA, the CDR3 is TGTGCCAGCAGACAGTCCGGGGATAGAAACACCATATATTTT. Translating it yields CASRQSGDRNTIYF.

The CDR3 loop is CASTRAGGPEWEQFF. CDR3 DNA sequence: TGTGCCAGCACCCGAGCGGGGGGGCCCGAATGGGAGCAGTTCTTC. The chain recombines TRBV7-7 with TRBJ2-1; 10 positions agree with TRBD2. Germline trimming cut 7 bases from V and 10 bases from J; bases unmatched to any gene: 13. The CDR3 runs to 15 residues. In germline, CDR1 is SSHAT, CDR2 FNYEAQ (reference sequence).

This clone was detected only once. CDR3 nucleotide sequence: TGTGCCACCAGTGCGGGATCCAACACCGGGGAGCTGTTTTTT. Amino acids: CATSAGSNTGELFF. The V and J genes are TRBV24-1 and TRBJ2-2, with D perhaps matching TRBD2 (5 bases). Between the trimmed V and J ends, which lost 5 bases and 2 bases, there was a span of 8 bases. This CDR3 comprises 14 residues. Per germline, CDR1 KGHDR and CDR2 SFDVKD.

This clone was observed a few times. V usage is TRBV5-1 and J usage is TRBJ1-2; unclear D gene. CDR1 SGHRS and CDR2 YFSETQ come from the germline V gene. The CDR3 length is 12 residues. The V end was cut by 6 bases, the J end by 1 base, with 7 bases between. The CDR3 loop reads CASTEGNYGYTF. CDR3 DNA sequence: TGCGCCAGCACGGAGGGTAACTATGGCTACACCTTC.